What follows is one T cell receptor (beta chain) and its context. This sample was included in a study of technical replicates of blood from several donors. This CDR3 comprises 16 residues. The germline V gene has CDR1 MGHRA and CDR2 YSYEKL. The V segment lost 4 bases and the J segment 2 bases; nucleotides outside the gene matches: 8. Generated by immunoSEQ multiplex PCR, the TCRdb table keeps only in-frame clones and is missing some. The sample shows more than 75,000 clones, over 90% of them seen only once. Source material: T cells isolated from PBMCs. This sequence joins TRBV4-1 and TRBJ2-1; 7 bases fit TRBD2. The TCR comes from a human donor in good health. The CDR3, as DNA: TGCGCCAGCAGCCGGTCCGAGCGGGGAACCTACAATGAGCAGTTCTTC. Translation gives CASSRSERGTYNEQFF.